This paragraph covers one T cell receptor (beta chain) sequence. Its antigen remains unknown. This sample stems from a study of beta chain features in type 1 diabetes. Sequenced material consisted of expressed TCRB transcripts (all of the isolated RNA was reverse transcribed). The method was immunoSEQ multiplex PCR; TCRdb's version includes in-frame clones alone and lacks a portion of them. This sample carries 310,000 or so clones, over 12% of them seen once, and the ten largest clones take 0.015% to 0.019%. This CDR3 is 15 amino acids long. The germline V gene has CDR1 GTSNPN and CDR2 SVGIG (reference sequence). The ends lost 0 bases at V and 6 bases at J; junction bases unmatched: 8. Study outcomes and limitations: Moderately but significantly shorter TCRB CDR3s were found in Type 1 diabetes patients in all four CD4+ subsets. The study left unresolved whether HLA type influences TCRB rearrangement. Insertions at VDJ junctions were less frequent in type 1 diabetes patients. These patients also deleted more nucleotides at the same junctions.

The specimen was naive CD4+ T cells from blood. The receptor was isolated from a man aged 18 to 35 with type 1 diabetes. The V call is TRBV30, the J call TRBJ1-5; 7 bases align to TRBD1. The CDR3 nucleotides are TGTGCCTGGAGTGTAGGAGGGGGCGGTGGTCAGCCCCAGCATTTT. It yields the protein CAWSVGGGGGQPQHF.